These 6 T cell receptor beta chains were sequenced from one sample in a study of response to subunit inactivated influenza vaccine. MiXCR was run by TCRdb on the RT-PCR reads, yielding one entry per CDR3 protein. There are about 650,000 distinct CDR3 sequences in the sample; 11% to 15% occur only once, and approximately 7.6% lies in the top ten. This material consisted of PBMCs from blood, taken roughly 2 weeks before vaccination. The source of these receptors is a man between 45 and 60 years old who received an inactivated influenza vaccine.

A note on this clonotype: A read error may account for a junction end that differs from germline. Here the CDR3 reads CASSLGGVNEKFF. The CDR3 DNA follows: TGTGCCAGCAGCTTGGGCGGTGTCAATGAGAAGTTCTTC. This sequence joins TRBV5-6 and TRBJ2-1; no clear D. The CDR3 extends over 13 amino acids. Germline V gives CDR1 SGHDT, CDR2 YYEEEE. Variable domain in full (rest from reference TRBV5-6 and TRBJ2-1): DAGVTQSPTHLIKTRGQQVTLRCSPKSGHDTVSWYQQALGQGPQFIFQYYEEEERQRGNFPDRFSGHQFPNYSSELNVNALLLGDSALYLCASSLGGVNEKFFGPGTRLTVL.

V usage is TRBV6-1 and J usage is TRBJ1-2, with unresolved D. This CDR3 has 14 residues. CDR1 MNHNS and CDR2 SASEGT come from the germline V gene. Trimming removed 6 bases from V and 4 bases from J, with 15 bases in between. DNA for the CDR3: TGTGCCAGCAGAACCGCCGCCAGCTCCTATGGCTACACCTTC. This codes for CASRTAASSYGYTF.

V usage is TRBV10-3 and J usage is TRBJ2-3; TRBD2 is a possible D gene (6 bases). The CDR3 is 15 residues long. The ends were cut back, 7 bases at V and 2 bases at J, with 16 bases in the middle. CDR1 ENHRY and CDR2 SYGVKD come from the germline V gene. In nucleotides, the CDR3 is TGTGCCATCACTAGACGGGGGACCTCCACAGATACGCAGTATTTT. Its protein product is CAITRRGTSTDTQYF.

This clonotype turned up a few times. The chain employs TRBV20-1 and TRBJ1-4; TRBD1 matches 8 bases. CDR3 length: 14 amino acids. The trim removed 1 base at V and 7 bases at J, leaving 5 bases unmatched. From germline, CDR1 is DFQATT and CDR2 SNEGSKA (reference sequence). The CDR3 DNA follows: TGCAGTGCTAGAGCTGGACAGGGTGGTGAAAAACTGTTTTTT. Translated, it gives CSARAGQGGEKLFF.

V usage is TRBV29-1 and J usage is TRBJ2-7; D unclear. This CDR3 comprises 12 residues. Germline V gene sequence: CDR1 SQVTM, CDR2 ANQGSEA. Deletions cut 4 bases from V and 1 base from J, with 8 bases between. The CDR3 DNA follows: TGCAGCGTTGTTGGACGTTCCTACGAGCAGTACTTC. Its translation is CSVVGRSYEQYF.

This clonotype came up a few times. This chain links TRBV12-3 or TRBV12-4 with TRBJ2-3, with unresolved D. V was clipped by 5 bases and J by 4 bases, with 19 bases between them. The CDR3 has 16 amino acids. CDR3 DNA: TGTGCCAGCAGTCCGTTTAGAGGCGAGGTGGCAGATACGCAGTATTTT. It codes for CASSPFRGEVADTQYF.